The next 5 T cell receptor beta chains were all read from a single sample in a study of blood T cell repertoires in COVID-19 (TCRdb year 2020). The library was prepared using the immunoSEQ multiplex PCR assay. TCRdb retrieved this table from immuneACCESS and kept in-frame rearrangements only. Not all clones are present; in checked studies, unresolved V genes account for under half, and no reason is known for the remainder. The sample table contains about 220,000 clones; only one count was recorded for around 86% of them. The ten largest clonotypes hold roughly 8.2% of the sample. The sequenced material came from peripheral blood. The receptors originated from a woman of 80 years or more with COVID-19, enrolled during active disease.

This chain connects TRBV7-3 to TRBJ2-3; tentatively, D is TRBD1 (5 bases). Germline loops: CDR1 SGHTA, CDR2 FQGTGA. V lost 5 bases and J lost 1, with 16 bases in between. The CDR3 spans 16 residues. Here the CDR3 reads CASSPQPGIGTDTQYF. For the CDR3, the DNA is TGTGCCAGCAGCCCTCAGCCAGGGATCGGCACAGATACGCAGTATTTT.

In the case of this clone: The sample holds other DNA sequences that translate to the same CDR3. The chain uses TRBV3-1 (or the pseudogene TRBV3-2) and TRBJ1-6, with a possible D match to TRBD1 (5 bases). The CDR3 is 14 amino acids. Germline values: CDR1 LGHDT, CDR2 YNNKEL (reference sequence). The ends were cut back, 4 bases at V and 4 bases at J, with 8 bases in the middle. The CDR3 reads CASSPQVYNSPLHF. The CDR3 DNA follows: TGTGCCAGCAGCCCACAGGTTTATAATTCACCCCTCCACTTT.

This clone appeared a few times. V usage is TRBV7-9 and J usage is TRBJ1-4, with D unclear. V lost 3 bases, J lost 15 bases, and 17 bases lay in between. This CDR3 has 13 residues. Germline V CDR1 and CDR2: SEHNR, FQNEAQ (reference sequence). DNA for the CDR3: TGTGCCAGCAGCTTTTCCGCGGAGGGATCTTTGTTTTTT. Translated, it gives CASSFSAEGSLFF.

This rearrangement joins TRBV7-9 to TRBJ2-3; 11 bases align to TRBD2. Germline trimming cut 5 bases from V and 7 bases from J; bases unmatched to any gene: 8. The CDR3 has 15 amino acids. Germline V CDR1 and CDR2: SEHNR, FQNEAQ (reference sequence). The CDR3 DNA is TGTGCCAGCAGCAAGACTAGCGGGAATTGGTATACGCAGTATTTT. It yields the protein CASSKTSGNWYTQYF.

The chain uses TRBV7-3 and TRBJ2-3; possibly TRBD2 for D (5 bases). The germline gives CDR1 SGHTA, CDR2 FQGTGA. V lost 5 bases and J lost 0, with 12 bases in between. The CDR3 runs 15 residues. The CDR3 loop reads CASSPGLRSTDTQYF. DNA for the CDR3: TGTGCCAGCAGCCCGGGATTGCGAAGCACAGATACGCAGTATTTT. Full variable domain (outside the CDR3, taken from reference TRBV7-3 and TRBJ2-3): GAGVSQTPSNKVTEKGKYVELRCDPISGHTALYWYRQSLGQGPEFLIYFQGTGAADDSGLPNDRFFAVRPEGSVSTLKIQRTERGDSAVYLCASSPGLRSTDTQYFGPGTRLTVL.